A selection of T cell receptor beta chains follows, all from one sample in a study of breast tumors, draining lymph nodes, adjacent tissues. TCRdb redid the calling of the multiplex PCR reads with MiXCR, one entry per CDR3 protein. Found here are about 100,000 distinct CDR3 sequences, around 20% of them singletons; the top ten hold 1% to 1.5%. Sequenced sample: axillary lymph node tissue. These receptors were taken from a female donor with breast cancer. Some clones in this sample may be carry-over from other donors' samples. CDR3s include the opening cysteine and the closing phenylalanine or tryptophan.

CDR3	V	J
CASSESVGATF	TRBV2	TRBJ1-1
CASSLGGQGPDTQYF	TRBV9	TRBJ2-3
CASSITGGGETQYF	TRBV19	TRBJ2-5
CASSPQLGTGGSGANVLTF	TRBV5-4	TRBJ2-6
CSARGPPQNTDTQYF	TRBV20-1	TRBJ2-3
CASSLLQSTGELFF	TRBV5-1	TRBJ2-2
CASSLGDRGGYTF	TRBV7-2	TRBJ1-2
CASSIGTLTGDRKLFF	TRBV19	TRBJ1-4
CASSGEAEAGPTYGYTF	TRBV2	TRBJ1-2
CATSEHTSGGATDTQYF	TRBV24-1	TRBJ2-3